Each of the 9 T cell receptor beta chains below was sequenced from the same sample in a study of cytomegalovirus exposure and HLA in healthy donors. Use of 60 Vbeta and 13 Jbeta primers characterized the PCR. TCRdb's copy holds only in-frame clones and misses some; the assay was immunoSEQ multiplex PCR. This repertoire includes tens of thousands of clones. Source material: PBMCs. The receptors come from a woman aged 40 to 50 in good health and CMV-seropositive.

V and J are TRBV9 and TRBJ2-7, with 8 bases matching TRBD2. J was trimmed by 5 bases and V by 4 bases; bases with no gene match: 8. Germline CDR1 reads SGDLS; CDR2 reads YYNGEE. The length of the CDR3 is 14 residues. CDR3 sequence: CASSPSGLENEQYF. The CDR3 bases are TGTGCCAGCAGCCCTTCGGGACTAGAGAACGAGCAGTACTTC.

This rearrangement joins TRBV7-9 to TRBJ2-5; a possible D gene is TRBD1 (5 bases). The V and J ends lost 3 bases and 1 base respectively, with 9 bases between them. CDR3 size: 14 residues. CDR1 and CDR2 from the germline V gene are SEHNR and FQNEAQ (reference sequence). This CDR3 is CASSFQDSQETQYF. For the CDR3, the DNA is TGTGCCAGCAGCTTTCAAGACAGCCAAGAGACCCAGTACTTC.

The chain uses TRBV18 and TRBJ2-1; 8 bases agree with TRBD1. V shed 2 bases and J 15 bases; nucleotides not matched to a gene: 9. Per germline, CDR1 KGHSH and CDR2 LQKENI. CDR3 length: 13 amino acids. DNA for the CDR3: TGTGCCAGCTCACCAGAGAGCCAGGGGGCCCCGTTCTTC. It is translated as CASSPESQGAPFF.

The chain employs TRBV5-1 and TRBJ1-5, with D uncertain. V gave up 3 bases and J gave up 5 bases, with 15 bases separating them. Germline CDR1 and CDR2: SGHRS and YFSETQ. The CDR3 is made up of 15 amino acids. The CDR3 is CASSYAPGNDQPQHF. The CDR3 bases are TGCGCCAGCAGCTACGCGCCCGGGAATGATCAGCCCCAGCATTTT. Complete variable domain (other parts from reference TRBV5-1 and TRBJ1-5): KAGVTQTPRYLIKTRGQQVTLSCSPISGHRSVSWYQQTPGQGLQFLFEYFSETQRNKGNFPGRFSGRQFSNSRSEMNVSTLELGDSALYLCASSYAPGNDQPQHFGDGTRLSIL.

The gene calls are TRBV27 and TRBJ1-2; 7 positions match TRBD1. Germline trimming cut 5 bases from V and 4 bases from J; bases unmatched to any gene: 7. The CDR3 totals 14 residues. The germline CDR1 and CDR2 sequences are MNHEY and SMNVEV (reference sequence). CDR3 in DNA: TGTGCCAGCAGTCTTCTGGACAGGCCCTATGGCTACACCTTC. Amino acids: CASSLLDRPYGYTF.

This sequence joins TRBV9 and TRBJ2-3; 10 bases align to TRBD1. V shed 0 bases and J 4 bases; nucleotides not matched to a gene: 8. The CDR3 contains 17 residues. Germline V gene data show CDR1 as SGDLS and CDR2 as YYNGEE. CDR3 protein: CASSVATGTGVADTQYF. The CDR3 bases are TGTGCCAGCAGCGTAGCTACAGGGACAGGGGTGGCAGATACGCAGTATTTT. Looking up the rest from reference TRBV9 and TRBJ2-3 gives the full variable domain: DSGVTQTPKHLITATGQRVTLRCSPRSGDLSVYWYQQSLDQGLQFLIQYYNGEERAKGNILERFSAQQFPDLHSELNLSSLELGDSALYFCASSVATGTGVADTQYFGPGTRLTVL.

The rearrangement uses TRBV5-6 and TRBJ2-4; 7 bases are a match to TRBD2. The V and J ends lost 4 bases and 7 bases, in that order; junction bases with no gene match: 8. Germline lookup yields CDR1 SGHDT and CDR2 YYEEEE. This CDR3 comprises 14 residues. CDR3: CASSKQLASNIQYF. Written as DNA, the CDR3 is TGTGCCAGCAGCAAACAACTAGCGTCGAACATTCAGTACTTC.

The V gene is TRBV5-7, the J gene TRBJ1-1; tentative D call: TRBD1 (6 bases). TRBV5-7 is an ORF for which the function is uncertain. The CDR3 is 15 amino acids. V was trimmed by 4 bases and J by 5 bases, leaving 18 bases between them. The CDR3 DNA reads TGTGCCAGCAGCCCCTCCGGGACAACAGGGACTGAAGCTTTCTTT. It encodes CASSPSGTTGTEAFF.

V is TRBV7-9 and J is TRBJ2-3, with a possible D match to TRBD1 (6 bases). V lost 0 bases and J 1 base, leaving 8 bases between the germline ends. CDR3 size: 15 residues. Germline V gene lookup returns CDR1 SEHNR and CDR2 FQNEAQ (reference sequence). The CDR3 sequence is CASSLAEGGTDTQYF. The CDR3 DNA follows: TGTGCCAGCAGCTTAGCAGAGGGGGGCACAGATACGCAGTATTTT.